The table lists the clone carrying this T cell receptor beta chain with a count of one. This sample was taken from a study of blood T cell repertoires in COVID-19. Study context: Acute-phase and convalescent COVID-19 samples originated in the United States, Italy and Spain.

In the authors' methods: Reference gene primers were amplified, and this amplification served to estimate nucleated cell counts. The method was immunoSEQ multiplex PCR; TCRdb's version includes in-frame clones alone and lacks a portion of them. V and J calls and clone size follow that table, whereas D and trimming were derived from the DNA. The table has roughly 200,000 clones, around 84% seen once. V was cut by 10 bases and J by 1 base, with 16 bases left in between. Germline CDR1 and CDR2: MNHEY and SMNVEV (reference sequence). The CDR3 has 14 amino acids. Participants were aged about 18 to 89 years from 24 US areas. Assignments of participants to cohorts depended upon their own reported clinical history.

The TCR comes from a woman between 25 and 40 years old who had been exposed to COVID-19. This chain joins TRBV27 and TRBJ1-1; no clear D. Source material: PBMCs or T cells enriched from blood (not recorded which). The CDR3 coding sequence is TGTGCCACGCGGGCGGGCAAAGGGAACACTGAAGCTTTCTTT. Translating it yields CATRAGKGNTEAFF.